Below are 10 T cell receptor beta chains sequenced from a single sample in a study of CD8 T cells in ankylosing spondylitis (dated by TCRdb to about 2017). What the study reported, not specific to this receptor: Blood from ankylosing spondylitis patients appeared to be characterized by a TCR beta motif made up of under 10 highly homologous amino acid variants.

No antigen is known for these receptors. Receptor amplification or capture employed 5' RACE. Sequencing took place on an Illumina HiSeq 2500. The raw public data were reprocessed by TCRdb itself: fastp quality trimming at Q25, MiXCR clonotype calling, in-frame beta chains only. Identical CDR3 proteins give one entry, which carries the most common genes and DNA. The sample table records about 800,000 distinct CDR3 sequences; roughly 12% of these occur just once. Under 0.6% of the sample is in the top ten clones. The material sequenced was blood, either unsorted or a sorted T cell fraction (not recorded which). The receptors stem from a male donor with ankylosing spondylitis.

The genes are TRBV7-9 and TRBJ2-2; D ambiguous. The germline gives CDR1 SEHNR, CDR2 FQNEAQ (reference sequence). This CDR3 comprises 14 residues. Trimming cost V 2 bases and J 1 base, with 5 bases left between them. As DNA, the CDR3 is TGTGCCAGCAGCTTACACGGGAACACCGGGGAGCTGTTTTTT. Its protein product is CASSLHGNTGELFF.

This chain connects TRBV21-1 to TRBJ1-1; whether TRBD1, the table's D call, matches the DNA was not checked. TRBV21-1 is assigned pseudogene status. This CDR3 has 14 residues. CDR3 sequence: CASSPPGTERGAFF. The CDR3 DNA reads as TGTGCCAGCAGCCCTCCCGGGACGGAAAGGGGAGCTTTCTTT.

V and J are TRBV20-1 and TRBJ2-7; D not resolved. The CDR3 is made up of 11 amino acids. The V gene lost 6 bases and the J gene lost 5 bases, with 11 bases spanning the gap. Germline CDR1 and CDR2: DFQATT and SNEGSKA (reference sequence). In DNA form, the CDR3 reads TGCAGTGCAAAAGGGTTCGACGAGCAGTACTTC. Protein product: CSAKGFDEQYF.

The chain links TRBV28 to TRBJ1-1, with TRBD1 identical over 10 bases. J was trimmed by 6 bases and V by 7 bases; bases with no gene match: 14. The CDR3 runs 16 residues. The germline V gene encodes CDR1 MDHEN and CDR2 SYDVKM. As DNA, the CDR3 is TGTGCCAGCACCGTGTTCGGGACAGGGGCTTTGGCTGAAGCTTTCTTT. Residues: CASTVFGTGALAEAFF.

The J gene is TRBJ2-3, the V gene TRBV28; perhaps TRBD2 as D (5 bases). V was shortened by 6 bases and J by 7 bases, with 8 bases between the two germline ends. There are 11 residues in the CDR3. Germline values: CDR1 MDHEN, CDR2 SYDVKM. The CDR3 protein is CASSTSHTQYF. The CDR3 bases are TGTGCCAGCAGCACTAGTCATACGCAGTATTTT.

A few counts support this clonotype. The CDR3 DNA is TGTGCCACCAGCCCCCGACAGGGTGCGGGCACTGAAGCTTTCTTT. This gives the protein CATSPRQGAGTEAFF. The chain carries TRBV15 and TRBJ1-1, with 7 bases that match TRBD1. The CDR3 sequence is 15 residues long. The germline CDR1 and CDR2 sequences are LNHNV and YYDKDF (reference sequence). V was clipped by 5 bases and J by 4 bases; unmatched bases: 10.

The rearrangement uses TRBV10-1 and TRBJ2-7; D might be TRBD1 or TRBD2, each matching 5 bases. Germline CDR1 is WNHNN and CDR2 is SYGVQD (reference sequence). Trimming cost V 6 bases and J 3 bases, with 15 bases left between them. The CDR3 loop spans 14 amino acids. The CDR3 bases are TGCGCCAGCAGATGGGACCGCTCCTTCTACGAGCAGTACTTC. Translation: CASRWDRSFYEQYF.

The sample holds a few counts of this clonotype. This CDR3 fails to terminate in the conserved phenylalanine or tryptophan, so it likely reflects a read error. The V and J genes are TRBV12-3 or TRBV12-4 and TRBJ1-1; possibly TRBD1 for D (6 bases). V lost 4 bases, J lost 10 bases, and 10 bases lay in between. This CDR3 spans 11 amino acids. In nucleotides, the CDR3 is TGTGCCAGCAGTTACAGGGAGAGAGCTTTCCTT. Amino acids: CASSYRERAFL.

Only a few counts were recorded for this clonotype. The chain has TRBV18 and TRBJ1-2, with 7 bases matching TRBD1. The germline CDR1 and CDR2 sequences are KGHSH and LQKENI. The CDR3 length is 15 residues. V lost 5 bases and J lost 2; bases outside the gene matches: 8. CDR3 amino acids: CASSARQGGNYGYTF. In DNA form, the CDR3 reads TGTGCCAGCTCAGCCCGACAGGGTGGGAACTATGGCTACACCTTC.

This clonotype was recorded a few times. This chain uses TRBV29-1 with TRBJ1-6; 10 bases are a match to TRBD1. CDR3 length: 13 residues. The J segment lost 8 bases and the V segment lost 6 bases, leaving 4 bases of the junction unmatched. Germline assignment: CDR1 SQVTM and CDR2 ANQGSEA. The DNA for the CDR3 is TGCAGCGTCGGGACAGGGGCTGATTCACCCCTCCACTTT. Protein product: CSVGTGADSPLHF.